This TCR beta chain was recorded in a study of blood T cell repertoires in COVID-19. As for the study in general: Acute-phase and convalescent COVID-19 samples originated in the United States, Italy and Spain.

This CDR3 comprises 13 residues. Trimming pared 6 bases from V and 5 bases from J, leaving 13 bases between. Germline CDR1 reads SGHTA; CDR2 reads FQGNSA. Sequencing was performed with immunoSEQ multiplex PCR; in TCRdb, only in-frame clones are kept and a portion is missing. This table has 65,000 to 70,000 clones, roughly 87% appearing once. The material sequenced was peripheral blood. The V gene is TRBV7-2, the J gene TRBJ1-2; D might be TRBD1 (6 bases). The origin of this receptor is a man of 80 years or more with acute or convalescent COVID-19. As DNA, the CDR3 is TGTGCCAGCAGTTTGTTGCAGGGGTATGGCTACACCTTC. Encoded protein: CASSLLQGYGYTF.